Shown below are 13 T cell receptor beta chains from a single sample sequenced in a study of cytomegalovirus exposure and HLA in healthy donors. It was with 60 Vbeta and 13 Jbeta primers that the PCR ran. Libraries were prepared by immunoSEQ multiplex PCR; TCRdb keeps only in-frame clonotypes and omits some of them. The sample shows some 110,000 clones, 75% of them seen only once. Sequenced material: PBMCs. All receptors come from a male donor in good health and CMV-seropositive.

The J gene is TRBJ1-1, the V gene TRBV4-1; 9 bases line up with TRBD1. The germline CDR1 and CDR2 sequences are MGHRA and YSYEKL. The CDR3 runs 15 residues. V lost 4 bases and J lost 1; bases outside the gene matches: 4. The CDR3 nucleotides are TGCGCCAGCAGCCTGGACAGGGGCCAGAACACTGAAGCTTTCTTT. It translates to CASSLDRGQNTEAFF.

The chain uses TRBV7-9 and TRBJ1-3; D is ambiguous. CDR3 length equals 17 residues. V gave up 5 bases and J gave up 0 bases, with 17 bases separating them. CDR1 is SEHNR, CDR2 FQNEAQ, per germline (reference sequence). The CDR3: CASSRFGEDYSGNTIYF. In nucleotides, the CDR3 is TGTGCCAGCAGCCGCTTCGGGGAGGACTACTCTGGAAACACCATATATTTT.

The CDR3, as DNA: TGTGCCAGCAGTTTGGGTCTGTCCGGAGCAACTAATGAAAAACTGTTTTTT. Its protein product is CASSLGLSGATNEKLFF. The rearrangement joins TRBV28 to TRBJ1-4; D remains ambiguous. The CDR3 is made up of 17 amino acids. Germline V gives CDR1 MDHEN, CDR2 SYDVKM. Trimming cost V 3 bases and J 0 bases, with 14 bases left between them.

V and J are TRBV30 and TRBJ2-7; possibly TRBD2 for D (5 bases). V lost 2 bases and J lost 7, with 21 bases in between. The CDR3 contains 15 residues. CDR1 GTSNPN and CDR2 SVGIG come from the germline V gene (reference sequence). The chain's CDR3 is CAWSFRPGSLREQYF. For the CDR3, the DNA is TGTGCCTGGAGTTTCCGTCCGGGATCCCTTCGGGAGCAGTACTTC.

This rearrangement joins TRBV7-9 to TRBJ2-7, with D perhaps TRBD1 (5 bases). The CDR3 sequence is 15 residues long. Per germline, CDR1 SEHNR and CDR2 FQNEAQ (reference sequence). V lost 1 base, J lost 0 bases, and 10 bases lay in between. DNA for the CDR3: TGTGCCAGCAGCTTAGTTCAGGGTAGCTCCTACGAGCAGTACTTC. It codes for CASSLVQGSSYEQYF.

This chain uses TRBV7-3 with TRBJ2-3; TRBD2 agrees at 15 bases. V dropped 5 bases and J dropped 5; count of bases not matched to a gene: 5. This CDR3 region has 16 residues. Germline values: CDR1 SGHTA, CDR2 FQGTGA. The CDR3 DNA reads TGTGCCAGCAGCCCCGGACTAGCGGGGGGGAGAGATACGCAGTATTTT. Amino acid sequence: CASSPGLAGGRDTQYF.

This clone was counted only a few times. The chain carries TRBV30 and TRBJ1-5, with D uncertain. Germline CDR1 reads GTSNPN; CDR2 reads SVGIG (reference sequence). V was trimmed by 2 bases and J by 6 bases, leaving 14 bases between them. The CDR3 has 14 amino acids. CDR3: CAWSLTERRQPQHF. In DNA, the CDR3 is TGTGCCTGGAGTCTGACGGAGCGGCGTCAGCCCCAGCATTTT.

The rearrangement joins TRBV30 to TRBJ2-6; TRBD1 matches at 12 bases. From germline, CDR1 is GTSNPN and CDR2 SVGIG (reference sequence). CDR3 length: 17 residues. V trimming: 0 bases; J trimming: 2 bases; junction bases outside the gene matches: 2. CDR3: CAWSVGTGGPGANVLTF. As DNA, the CDR3 is TGTGCCTGGAGTGTCGGGACAGGGGGCCCTGGGGCCAACGTCCTGACTTTC.

This clone was found a few times. This chain links TRBV5-6 with TRBJ2-5; D is unclear. The closer fit of TRBJ2-7 to the DNA end suggests the J call may be wrong. The CDR3 length is 14 residues. The germline V gene encodes CDR1 SGHDT and CDR2 YYEEEE. The chain's CDR3 is CASSYTNTDYEQYF. CDR3 sequence (DNA): TGTGCCAGCAGCTATACAAACACGGACTACGAGCAGTACTTC.

The chain recombines TRBV4-2 with TRBJ1-2; D ambiguous. V lost 2 bases and J 8 bases, leaving 12 bases between the germline ends. The germline CDR1 and CDR2 sequences are LGHNA and YNFKEQ. CDR3 length equals 13 residues. The CDR3, as DNA: TGTGCCAGCAGCCAAATAGGCGGAGGGGGCTACACCTTC. It codes for CASSQIGGGGYTF.

This clone has just one count. The chain has TRBV7-2 and TRBJ2-1; a weak D match, TRBD1 (5 bases). CDR1 is SGHTA, CDR2 FQGNSA, per germline. This CDR3 has 15 residues. Trimming pared 1 base from V and 6 bases from J, leaving 13 bases between. The CDR3 DNA follows: TGTGCCAGCAGCTTAGGACAAGGGGTTGGCAATGAGCAGTTCTTC. This translates into CASSLGQGVGNEQFF.

V gene TRBV29-1 combines with J gene TRBJ1-1; 8 nucleotides agree with TRBD1. Looked up from germline, CDR1 is SQVTM and CDR2 is ANQGSEA. V dropped 4 bases and J dropped 1; count of bases not matched to a gene: 20. The CDR3 extends over 19 amino acids. The CDR3 sequence: CSVGGQDRDKSLSNTEAFF. The CDR3 DNA reads as TGCAGCGTTGGGGGACAGGACCGGGATAAATCCCTCTCGAACACTGAAGCTTTCTTT.

J is TRBJ2-5 and V is TRBV10-3; maybe TRBD1 (8 bases). This CDR3 has 14 amino acids. Germline V gene lookup returns CDR1 ENHRY and CDR2 SYGVKD. V was clipped by 6 bases and J by 3 bases, with 14 bases between them. CDR3 amino acids: CAISRQGREETQYF. The DNA of the CDR3 is TGTGCCATCAGCAGACAGGGGAGGGAAGAGACCCAGTACTTC.